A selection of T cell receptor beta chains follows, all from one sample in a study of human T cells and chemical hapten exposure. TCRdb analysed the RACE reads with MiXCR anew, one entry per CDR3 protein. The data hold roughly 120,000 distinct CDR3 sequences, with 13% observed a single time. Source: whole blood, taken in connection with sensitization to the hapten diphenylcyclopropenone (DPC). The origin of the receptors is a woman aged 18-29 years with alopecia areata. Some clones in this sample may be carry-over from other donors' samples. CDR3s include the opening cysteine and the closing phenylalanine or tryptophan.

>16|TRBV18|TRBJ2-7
CASSPEQMTSSYEQYF
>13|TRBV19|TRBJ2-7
CASSRQGSYEQYF
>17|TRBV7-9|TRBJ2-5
CASSLVRTSEGYETQYF
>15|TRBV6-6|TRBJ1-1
CASSRRLGWSTEAFF
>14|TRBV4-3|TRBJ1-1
CASSQATVNTEAFF
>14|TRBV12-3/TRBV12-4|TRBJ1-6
CASRETGGNSPLHF
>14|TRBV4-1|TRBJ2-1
CASSQGTSGGAPFF
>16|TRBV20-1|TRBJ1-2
CSARSRDRGPIGGYTF
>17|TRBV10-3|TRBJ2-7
CAISESLAGYSSYEQYF
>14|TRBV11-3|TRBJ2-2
CASSLDPASGELFF
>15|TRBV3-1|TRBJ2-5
CASSQDALAQETQYF
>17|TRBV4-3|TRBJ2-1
CASSQLTPGQGYNEQFF
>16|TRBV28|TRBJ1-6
CASSFDRILMESPLHF
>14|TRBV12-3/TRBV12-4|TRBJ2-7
CASTLDGSSYEQYF
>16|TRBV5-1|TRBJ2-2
CASSIRAEENTGELFF
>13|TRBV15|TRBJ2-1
CATSRVMGNEQFF
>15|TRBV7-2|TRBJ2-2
CASSFRLKRTGELFF
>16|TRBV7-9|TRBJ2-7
CASSLVGDRGSYEQYF
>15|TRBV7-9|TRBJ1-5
CASSLDRAPNQPQHF
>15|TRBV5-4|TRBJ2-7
CASSLFGLSSYEQYF
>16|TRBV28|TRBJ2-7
CASTPDLGGASYEQYF
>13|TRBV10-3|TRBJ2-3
CAISTSSTDTQYF
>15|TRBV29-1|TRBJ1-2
CSVEPQTGLSYGYTF
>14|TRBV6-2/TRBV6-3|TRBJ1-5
CASSRGTAGQPQHF
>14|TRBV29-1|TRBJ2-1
CSHTVGGRYNEQFF
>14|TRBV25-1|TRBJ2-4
CASSEPSLKNIQYF
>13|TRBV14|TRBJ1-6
CASSETGGSPLHF
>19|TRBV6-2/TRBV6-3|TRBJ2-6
CASSINSGGASAGANVLTF
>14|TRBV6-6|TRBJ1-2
CASSYGASGYGYTF
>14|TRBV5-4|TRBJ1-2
CASSLGTLGYGYTF
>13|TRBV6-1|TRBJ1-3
CASSGGGANTIYF
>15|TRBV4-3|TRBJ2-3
CASSQASGVADTQYF
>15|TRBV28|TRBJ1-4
CASSLYGTGGEKLFF
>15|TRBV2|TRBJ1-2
CASAGTGASNYGYTF
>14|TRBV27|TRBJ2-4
CASSSREAKNIQYF
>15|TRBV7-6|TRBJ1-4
CASSYNRGFNEKLFF
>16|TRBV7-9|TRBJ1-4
CASSSPPPGLLEKLFF
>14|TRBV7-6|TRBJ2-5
CASSSWTSGETQYF
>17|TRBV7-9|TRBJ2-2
CASSLSKVLAHDGELFF
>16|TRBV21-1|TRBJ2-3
CASSYGTSGGTDTQYF
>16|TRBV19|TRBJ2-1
CASTQLAGGLYNEQFF
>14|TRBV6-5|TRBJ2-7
CASSVQETSYEQYF
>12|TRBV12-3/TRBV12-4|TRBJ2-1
CASSWGYNEQFF
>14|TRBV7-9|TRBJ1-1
CASRPTGLNTEAFF